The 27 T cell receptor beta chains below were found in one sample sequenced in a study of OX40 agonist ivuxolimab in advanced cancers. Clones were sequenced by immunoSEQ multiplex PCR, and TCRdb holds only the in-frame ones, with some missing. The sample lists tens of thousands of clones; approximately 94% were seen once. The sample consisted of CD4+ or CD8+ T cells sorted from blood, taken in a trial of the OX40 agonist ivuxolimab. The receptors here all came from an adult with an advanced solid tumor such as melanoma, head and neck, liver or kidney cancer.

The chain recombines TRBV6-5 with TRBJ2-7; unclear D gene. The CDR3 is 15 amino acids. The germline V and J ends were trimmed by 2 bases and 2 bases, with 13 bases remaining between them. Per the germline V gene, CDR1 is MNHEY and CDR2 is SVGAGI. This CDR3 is CASSYASLSAYEQYF. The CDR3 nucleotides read TGTGCCAGCAGTTACGCGAGCCTCAGCGCCTACGAGCAGTACTTC.

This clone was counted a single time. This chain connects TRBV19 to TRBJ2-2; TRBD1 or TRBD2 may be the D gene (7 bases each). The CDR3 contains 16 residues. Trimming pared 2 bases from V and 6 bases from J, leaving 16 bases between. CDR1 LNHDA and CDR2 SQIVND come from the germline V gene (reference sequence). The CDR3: CASSINGRGPPGELFF. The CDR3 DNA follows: TGTGCCAGTAGTATAAATGGGAGGGGGCCTCCCGGGGAGCTGTTTTTT.

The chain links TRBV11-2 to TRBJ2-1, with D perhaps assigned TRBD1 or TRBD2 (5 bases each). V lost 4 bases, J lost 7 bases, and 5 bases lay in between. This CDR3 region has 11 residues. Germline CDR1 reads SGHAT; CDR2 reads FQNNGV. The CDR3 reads CASSWGNEQFF. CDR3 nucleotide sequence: TGTGCCAGCAGCTGGGGGAATGAGCAGTTCTTC. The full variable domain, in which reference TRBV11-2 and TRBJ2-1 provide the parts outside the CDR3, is EAGVAQSPRYKIIEKRQSVAFWCNPISGHATLYWYQQILGQGPKLLIQFQNNGVVDDSQLPKDRFSAERLKGVDSTLKIQPAKLEDSAVYLCASSWGNEQFFGPGTRLTVL.

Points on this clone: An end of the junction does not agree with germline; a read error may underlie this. CDR3 coding DNA: TGTGTCACCAGCAGCCCTTGGGGGGCGGAAGGTGTTGAAAAACTGTTTTTT. The encoded protein is CVTSSPWGAEGVEKLFF. The chain carries TRBV15 and TRBJ1-4, with D perhaps matching TRBD1 (6 bases). The CDR3 is 17 amino acids. Germline V CDR1 and CDR2: LNHNV, YYDKDF (reference sequence).

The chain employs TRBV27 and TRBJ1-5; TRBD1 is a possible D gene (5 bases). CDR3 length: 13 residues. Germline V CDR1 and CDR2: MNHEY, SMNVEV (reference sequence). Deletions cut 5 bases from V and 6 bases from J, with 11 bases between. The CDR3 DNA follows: TGTGCCAGCAGTACGGGGGTAGGTCAGCCCCAGCATTTT. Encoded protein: CASSTGVGQPQHF.

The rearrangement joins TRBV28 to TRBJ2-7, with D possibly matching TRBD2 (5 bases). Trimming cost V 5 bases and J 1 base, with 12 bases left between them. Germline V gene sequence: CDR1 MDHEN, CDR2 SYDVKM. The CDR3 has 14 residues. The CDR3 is CASSPGLGSYEQYF. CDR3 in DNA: TGTGCCAGCAGTCCTGGACTGGGTTCCTACGAGCAGTACTTC.

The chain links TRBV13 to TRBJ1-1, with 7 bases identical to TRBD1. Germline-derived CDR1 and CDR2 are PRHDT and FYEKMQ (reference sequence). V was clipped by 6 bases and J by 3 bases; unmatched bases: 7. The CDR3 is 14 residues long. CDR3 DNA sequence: TGTGCCAGCAGTCAGGGGGAAGGGTACACTGAAGCTTTCTTT. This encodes CASSQGEGYTEAFF.

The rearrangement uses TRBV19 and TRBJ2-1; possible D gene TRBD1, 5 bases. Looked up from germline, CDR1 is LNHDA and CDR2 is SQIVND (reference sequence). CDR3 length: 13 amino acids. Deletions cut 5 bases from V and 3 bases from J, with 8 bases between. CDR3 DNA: TGTGCCAGTAGTCAGGGTAGCTACAATGAGCAGTTCTTC. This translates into CASSQGSYNEQFF.

The CDR3 DNA reads TGTGCCAGCAGCAAAGACGGGACAGGGATAGAATACGAGCAGTACTTC. Residues: CASSKDGTGIEYEQYF. The V call is TRBV21-1, the J call TRBJ2-7; the table's D gene call, TRBD1, was not cross checked with the DNA. TRBV21-1 is flagged as a pseudogene. CDR3 length: 16 amino acids.

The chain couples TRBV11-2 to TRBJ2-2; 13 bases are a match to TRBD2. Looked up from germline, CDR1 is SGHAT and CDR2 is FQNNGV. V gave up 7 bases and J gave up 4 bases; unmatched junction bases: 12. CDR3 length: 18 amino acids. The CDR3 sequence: CASTRTSGSHRGTGELFF. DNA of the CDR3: TGTGCCAGCACCCGGACTAGCGGGAGTCACAGAGGCACCGGGGAGCTGTTTTTT. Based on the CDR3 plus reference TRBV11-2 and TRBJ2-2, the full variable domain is EAGVAQSPRYKIIEKRQSVAFWCNPISGHATLYWYQQILGQGPKLLIQFQNNGVVDDSQLPKDRFSAERLKGVDSTLKIQPAKLEDSAVYLCASTRTSGSHRGTGELFFGEGSRLTVL.

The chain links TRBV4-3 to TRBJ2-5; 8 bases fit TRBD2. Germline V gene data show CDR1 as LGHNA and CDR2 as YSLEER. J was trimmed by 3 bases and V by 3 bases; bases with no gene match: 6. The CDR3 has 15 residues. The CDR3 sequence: CASSHSGGLEETQYF. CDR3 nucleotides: TGCGCCAGCAGCCACTCGGGGGGGCTCGAAGAGACCCAGTACTTC.

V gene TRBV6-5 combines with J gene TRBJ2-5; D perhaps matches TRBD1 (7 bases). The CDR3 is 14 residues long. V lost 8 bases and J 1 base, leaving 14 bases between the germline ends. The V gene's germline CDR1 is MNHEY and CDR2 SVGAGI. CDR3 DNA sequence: TGTGCCAGCCGAGGCAGGGGGGTCCAAGAGACCCAGTACTTC. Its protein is CASRGRGVQETQYF.

The CDR3 DNA follows: TGTGCCAGCTCACCACCTGCCCGAGTTCGGCGAGGTTACAATGAGCAGTTCTTC. Its translation: CASSPPARVRRGYNEQFF. This rearrangement joins TRBV18 to TRBJ2-1; no reliable D call. Trimming removed 0 bases from V and 4 bases from J, with 19 bases in between. This CDR3 has 18 residues. Germline loops: CDR1 KGHSH, CDR2 LQKENI.

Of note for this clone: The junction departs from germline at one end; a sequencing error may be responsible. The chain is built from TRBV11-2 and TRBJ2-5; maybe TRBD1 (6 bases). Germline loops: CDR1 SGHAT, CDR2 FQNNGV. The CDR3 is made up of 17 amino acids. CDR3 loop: CTSSPSLSDSIVKTQYF. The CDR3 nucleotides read TGTACCAGCAGCCCCTCACTCTCGGACAGTATAGTAAAGACCCAGTACTTC.

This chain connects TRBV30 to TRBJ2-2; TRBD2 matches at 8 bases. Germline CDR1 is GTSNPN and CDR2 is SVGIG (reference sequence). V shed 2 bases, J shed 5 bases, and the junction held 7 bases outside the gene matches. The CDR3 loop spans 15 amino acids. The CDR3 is CAWSPTSGFTGELFF. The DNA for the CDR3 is TGTGCCTGGAGTCCAACTAGCGGTTTTACCGGGGAGCTGTTTTTT.

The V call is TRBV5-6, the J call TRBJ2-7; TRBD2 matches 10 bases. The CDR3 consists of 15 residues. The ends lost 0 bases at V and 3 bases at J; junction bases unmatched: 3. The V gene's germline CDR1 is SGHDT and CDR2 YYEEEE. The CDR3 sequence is CASSLGTSGYYEQYF. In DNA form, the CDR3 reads TGTGCCAGCAGCTTGGGGACTAGCGGCTACTACGAGCAGTACTTC. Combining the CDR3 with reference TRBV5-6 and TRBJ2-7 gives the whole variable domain DAGVTQSPTHLIKTRGQQVTLRCSPKSGHDTVSWYQQALGQGPQFIFQYYEEEERQRGNFPDRFSGHQFPNYSSELNVNALLLGDSALYLCASSLGTSGYYEQYFGPGTRLTVT.

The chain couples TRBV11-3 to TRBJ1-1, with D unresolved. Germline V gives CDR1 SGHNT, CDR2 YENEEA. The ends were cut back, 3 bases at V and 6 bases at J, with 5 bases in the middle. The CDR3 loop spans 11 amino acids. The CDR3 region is CASSFGPEAFF. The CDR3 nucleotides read TGTGCCAGCAGCTTCGGGCCTGAAGCTTTCTTT.

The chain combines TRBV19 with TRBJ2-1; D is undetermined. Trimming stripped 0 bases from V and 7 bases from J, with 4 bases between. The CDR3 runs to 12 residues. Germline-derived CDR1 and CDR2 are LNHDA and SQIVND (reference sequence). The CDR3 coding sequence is TGTGCCAGTAGTATAGATCAAAATGAGCAGTTCTTC. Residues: CASSIDQNEQFF.

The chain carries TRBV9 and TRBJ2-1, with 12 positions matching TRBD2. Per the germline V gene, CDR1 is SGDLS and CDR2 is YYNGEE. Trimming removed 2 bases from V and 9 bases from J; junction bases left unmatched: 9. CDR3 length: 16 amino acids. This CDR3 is CASSVHLAGGPGEQFF. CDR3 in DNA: TGTGCCAGCAGCGTCCACCTAGCGGGAGGGCCGGGTGAGCAGTTCTTC. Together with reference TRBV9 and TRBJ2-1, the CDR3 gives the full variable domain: DSGVTQTPKHLITATGQRVTLRCSPRSGDLSVYWYQQSLDQGLQFLIQYYNGEERAKGNILERFSAQQFPDLHSELNLSSLELGDSALYFCASSVHLAGGPGEQFFGPGTRLTVL.

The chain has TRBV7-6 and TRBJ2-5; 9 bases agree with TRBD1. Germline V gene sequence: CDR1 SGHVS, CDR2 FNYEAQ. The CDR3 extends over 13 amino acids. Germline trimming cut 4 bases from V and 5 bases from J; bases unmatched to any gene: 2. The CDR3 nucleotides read TGTGCCAGCAGCTCCGACAGGGGGGAGACCCAGTACTTC. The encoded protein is CASSSDRGETQYF.

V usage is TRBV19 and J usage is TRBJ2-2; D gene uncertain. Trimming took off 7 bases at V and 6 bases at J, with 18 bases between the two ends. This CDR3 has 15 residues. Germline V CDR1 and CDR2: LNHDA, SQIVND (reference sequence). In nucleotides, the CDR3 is TGTGCCAGTATCCTCTCGGTTACCAACGCCGGGGAGCTGTTTTTT. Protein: CASILSVTNAGELFF.

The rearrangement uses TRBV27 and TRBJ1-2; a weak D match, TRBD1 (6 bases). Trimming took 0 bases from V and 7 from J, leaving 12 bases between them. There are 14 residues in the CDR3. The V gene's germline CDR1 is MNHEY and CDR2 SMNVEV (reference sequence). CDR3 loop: CASSLSIGGSGYTF. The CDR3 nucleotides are TGTGCCAGCAGTTTATCGATTGGGGGCAGTGGCTACACCTTC.

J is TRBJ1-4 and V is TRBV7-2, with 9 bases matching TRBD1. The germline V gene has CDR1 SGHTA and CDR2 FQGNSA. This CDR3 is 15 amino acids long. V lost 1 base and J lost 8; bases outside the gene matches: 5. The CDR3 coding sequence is TGTGCCAGCAGCTTAGGAGGGACAGGGAAGGAAAAACTGTTTTTT. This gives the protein CASSLGGTGKEKLFF.

The CDR3 DNA sequence: TGTGCCAGCTCACGGGAGGGCGGGCAGCTGTCCGATACGCAGTATTTT. Its translation is CASSREGGQLSDTQYF. The genes are TRBV18 and TRBJ2-3; TRBD2 matches at 7 bases. This CDR3 has 16 amino acids. Germline V lookup: CDR1 KGHSH, CDR2 LQKENI. The V segment lost 4 bases and the J segment 6 bases; nucleotides outside the gene matches: 13.

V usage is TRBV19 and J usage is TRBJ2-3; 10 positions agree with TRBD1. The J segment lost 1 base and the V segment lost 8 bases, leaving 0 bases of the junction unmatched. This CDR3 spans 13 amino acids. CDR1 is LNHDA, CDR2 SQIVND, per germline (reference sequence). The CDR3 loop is CASGTGGTDTQYF. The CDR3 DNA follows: TGTGCCAGTGGGACAGGGGGCACAGATACGCAGTATTTT.

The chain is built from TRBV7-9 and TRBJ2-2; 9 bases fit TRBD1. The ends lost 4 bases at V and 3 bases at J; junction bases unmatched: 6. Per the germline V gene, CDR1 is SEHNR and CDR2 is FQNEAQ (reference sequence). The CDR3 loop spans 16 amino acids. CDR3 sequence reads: CASSSSGTGYTGELFF. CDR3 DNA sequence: TGTGCCAGCAGCTCGTCCGGGACAGGGTACACCGGGGAGCTGTTTTTT.

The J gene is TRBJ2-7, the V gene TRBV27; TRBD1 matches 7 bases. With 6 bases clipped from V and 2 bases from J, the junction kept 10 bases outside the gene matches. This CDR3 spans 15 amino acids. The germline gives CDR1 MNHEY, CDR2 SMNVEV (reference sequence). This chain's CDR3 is CASRTPSGTAYEQYF. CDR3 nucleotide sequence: TGTGCCAGCAGGACTCCATCCGGGACAGCCTACGAGCAGTACTTC.